This T cell receptor beta chain was found in a study of blood T cell repertoires in COVID-19. V dropped 2 bases and J dropped 0 bases, with 8 bases sitting between them. Germline V gene lookup returns CDR1 SEHNR and CDR2 FQNEAQ (reference sequence). The CDR3 contains 15 residues. The data were produced by immunoSEQ multiplex PCR, yet TCRdb's version contains in-frame clones alone and is incomplete. The sample lists under 250,000 clones; around 84% were seen once. The sequencing sample was made of peripheral blood. This receptor was obtained from a human donor in a cohort sampled during active COVID-19. The chain links TRBV7-9 to TRBJ2-1, with D unresolved. CDR3 region: CASSLHSLSYNEQFF. In DNA, the CDR3 is TGTGCCAGCAGCTTACACAGCCTCTCCTACAATGAGCAGTTCTTC.